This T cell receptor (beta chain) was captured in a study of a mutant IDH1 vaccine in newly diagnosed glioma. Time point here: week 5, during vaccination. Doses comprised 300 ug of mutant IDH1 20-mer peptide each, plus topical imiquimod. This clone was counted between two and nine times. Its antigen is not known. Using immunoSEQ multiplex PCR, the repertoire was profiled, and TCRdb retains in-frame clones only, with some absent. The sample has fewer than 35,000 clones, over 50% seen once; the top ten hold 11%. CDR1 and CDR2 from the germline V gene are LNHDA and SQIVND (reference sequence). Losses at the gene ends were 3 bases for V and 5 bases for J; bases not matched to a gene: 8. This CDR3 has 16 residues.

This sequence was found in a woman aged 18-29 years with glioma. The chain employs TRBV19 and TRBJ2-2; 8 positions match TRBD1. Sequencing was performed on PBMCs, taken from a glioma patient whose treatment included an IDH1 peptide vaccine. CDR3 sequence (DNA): TGTGCCAGTAGTATCGGACAGGGAATAGGGACCGGGGAGCTGTTTTTT. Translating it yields CASSIGQGIGTGELFF.